The entry below describes one T cell receptor beta chain. This CDR3 spans 19 amino acids. V was pared by 1 base and J by 0 bases, with 11 bases of the junction left unmatched. The germline CDR1 and CDR2 sequences are LGHDT and YNNKEL (reference sequence). These data are taken from a study of blood T cell repertoires in COVID-19. Overall study context: Samples of COVID-19 (acute and convalescent) were obtained from the United States, Italy and Spain. T cells, B-cell-depleted T cells, or PBMCs provided the cDNA or gDNA that served as material.

Using immunoSEQ multiplex PCR, the repertoire was profiled, and TCRdb retains in-frame clones only, with some absent. Counted here are about 110,000 clones, around 89% occurring once; the ten biggest clones make up approximately 3.4%. This receptor was identified in a woman in her forties or fifties with acute or convalescent COVID-19. Source material: peripheral blood. This rearrangement joins TRBV3-1 (or the pseudogene TRBV3-2) to TRBJ2-1; 8 bases are a match to TRBD1. The CDR3 loop reads CASSQGNPQGASSYNEQFF. The CDR3 coding sequence is TGTGCCAGCAGCCAAGGCAATCCCCAGGGGGCGAGCTCCTACAATGAGCAGTTCTTC.